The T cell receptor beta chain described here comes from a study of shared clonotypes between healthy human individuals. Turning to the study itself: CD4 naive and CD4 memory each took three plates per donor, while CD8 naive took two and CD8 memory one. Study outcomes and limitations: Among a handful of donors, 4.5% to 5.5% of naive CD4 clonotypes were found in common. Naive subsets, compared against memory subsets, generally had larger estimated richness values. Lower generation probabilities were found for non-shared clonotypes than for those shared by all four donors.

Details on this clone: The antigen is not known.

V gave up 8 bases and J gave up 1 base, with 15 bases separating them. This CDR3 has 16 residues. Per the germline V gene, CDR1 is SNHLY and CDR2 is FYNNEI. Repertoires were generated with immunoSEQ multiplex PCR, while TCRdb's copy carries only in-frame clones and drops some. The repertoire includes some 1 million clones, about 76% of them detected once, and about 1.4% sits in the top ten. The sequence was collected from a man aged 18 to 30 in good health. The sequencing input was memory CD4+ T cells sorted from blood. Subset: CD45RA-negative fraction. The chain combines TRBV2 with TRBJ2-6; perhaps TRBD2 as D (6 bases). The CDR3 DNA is TGTGCCAGCCGGGGCGGGGTATTTTCTGGGGCCAACGTCCTGACTTTC. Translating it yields CASRGGVFSGANVLTF.